This T cell receptor beta chain was obtained from a study of blood T cell repertoires in COVID-19. Using immunoSEQ multiplex PCR, the repertoire was profiled, and TCRdb retains in-frame clones only, with some absent. The profile shows 70,000 to 95,000 clones, approximately 78% of them singletons. The CDR3 loop spans 14 amino acids. CDR1 and CDR2 from the germline V gene are MNHEY and SVGEGT. Trimming left V 2 bases short and J 5 bases short, with 12 bases between. This chain joins TRBV6-2 or TRBV6-3 and TRBJ1-2; D is uncertain. The sequence was collected from a human donor in a cohort sampled during active COVID-19. Sequencing was done on a sample of peripheral blood. This CDR3 reads CASSYRVLPYGYTF. The CDR3 DNA follows: TGTGCCAGCAGTTACCGGGTCCTCCCATATGGCTACACCTTC.